This is a list of T cell receptor beta chains from one sample in a study of cytomegalovirus exposure and HLA in healthy donors. Data came from immunoSEQ multiplex PCR; TCRdb stores just in-frame clones and leaves some out. The sample spans about 190,000 clones; the ten largest clones claim approximately 6.5%. Sample: PBMCs. The receptors stem from a man aged 30-40 years in good health and CMV-seronegative. Each CDR3 is given with its conserved first and last residue. The order of the fields is J gene, D gene, V gene, CDR3 length, CDR3 protein, CDR3 DNA. The D gene is left open where the match is weak.

TRBJ2-1 TRBD2 TRBV28 15 CASSLWSVAGGEQFF TGTGCCAGCAGTTTGTGGTCGGTAGCGGGAGGTGAGCAGTTCTTC
TRBJ2-7 - TRBV19 14 CASTPQGFSYEQYF TGTGCCAGTACTCCACAGGGATTCTCCTACGAGCAGTACTTC
TRBJ2-7 TRBD2 TRBV10-3 15 CAISEASGAYYEQYF TGTGCCATCAGTGAGGCTAGCGGAGCTTACTACGAGCAGTACTTC
TRBJ1-2 - TRBV6-5 13 CASYAGRLYGYTF TGTGCCAGCTATGCGGGGCGACTCTATGGCTACACCTTC
TRBJ2-6 - TRBV28 16 CASSALELSGANVLTF TGTGCCAGCAGCGCCCTAGAGCTCTCTGGGGCCAACGTCCTGACTTTC
TRBJ2-3 - TRBV7-9 15 CASSLGYGVTDTQYF TGTGCCAGCAGCTTAGGGTACGGGGTCACAGATACGCAGTATTTT
TRBJ2-7 - TRBV7-9 13 CASTPTGRYEQYF TGTGCCAGCACCCCGACAGGGAGGTACGAGCAGTACTTC
TRBJ1-1 TRBD1 TRBV11-2 13 CASSLAGQGDAFF TGTGCCAGCAGCCTGGCGGGGCAGGGGGATGCTTTCTTT
TRBJ2-3 - TRBV7-9 15 CASSLGGLGTDTQYF TGTGCCAGCAGCTTAGGGGGGCTTGGCACAGATACGCAGTATTTT
TRBJ2-1 - TRBV6-1 13 CASSEWLVNEQFF TGTGCCAGCAGTGAATGGCTGGTCAATGAGCAGTTCTTC
TRBJ1-1 TRBD1 TRBV11-2 16 CASSLAGTGRGTEAFF TGTGCCAGCAGCTTAGCGGGGACAGGGAGAGGCACTGAAGCTTTCTTT
TRBJ2-3 - TRBV10-1 12 CASSATPGTQYF TGCGCCAGCAGTGCGACCCCGGGTACGCAGTATTTT
TRBJ2-4 - TRBV28 13 CASSSGPKNIQYF TGTGCCAGCAGTTCAGGTCCCAAAAACATTCAGTACTTC
TRBJ2-7 TRBD2 TRBV19 17 CASSILSGGLNAYEQYF TGTGCCAGTAGTATACTTAGCGGGGGGCTGAACGCCTACGAGCAGTACTTC
TRBJ2-2 TRBD2 TRBV7-7 16 CASSLRTSGNTGELFF TGTGCCAGCAGCTTACGGACTAGCGGAAACACCGGGGAGCTGTTTTTT
TRBJ1-3 - TRBV28 13 CASIRGSGNTIYF TGTGCCAGCATCAGGGGCTCTGGAAACACCATATATTTT
TRBJ1-6 TRBD1 TRBV10-3 14 CAISRDRNNSPLHF TGTGCCATCAGCCGGGACAGAAATAATTCACCCCTCCACTTT
TRBJ2-5 - TRBV11-3 15 CASSLASSIEETQYF TGTGCCAGCAGCTTAGCTAGCAGTATAGAAGAGACCCAGTACTTC
TRBJ1-1 - TRBV6-1 13 CASSDWELTGAFF TGTGCCAGCAGTGACTGGGAGTTAACGGGAGCTTTCTTT
TRBJ1-1 TRBD1 TRBV9 12 CASSGRDREAFF TGTGCCAGCAGCGGACGGGACAGGGAAGCTTTCTTT
TRBJ1-2 - TRBV28 14 CASSLGQGNYGYTF TGTGCCAGCAGTTTGGGGCAGGGGAACTATGGCTACACCTTC
TRBJ1-5 - TRBV10-1 14 CASSEEGSNQPQHF TGCGCCAGCAGTGAAGAGGGAAGCAATCAGCCCCAGCATTTT
TRBJ1-1 - TRBV29-1 13 CSADQGQGTEAFF TGCAGCGCGGACCAGGGGCAGGGCACTGAAGCTTTCTTT
TRBJ2-1 TRBD1 TRBV6-5 15 CASSSRDRGYNEQFF TGTGCCAGCAGTTCCCGGGACAGGGGGTACAATGAGCAGTTCTTC